A selection of T cell receptor beta chains follows, all from one sample in a study of blood T cells in healthy people across ages. A single record per CDR3 protein comes from TCRdb applying MiXCR to the 5' RACE reads. Of 1.5 million to 1.9 million distinct CDR3 sequences listed, around 40% were seen once; the top ten hold more than 4%. Sequencing was performed on blood. Receptors were obtained from a woman aged 18-29 years in good health. Each CDR3 is given with its conserved first and last residue.

V gene	J gene	CDR3 protein
TRBV2	TRBJ2-7	CASSFDTGSYEQYF
TRBV11-2	TRBJ2-3	CACSLLAGGDTQYF
TRBV5-5	TRBJ2-1	CASSWTPSSYNEQFF
TRBV6-2/TRBV6-3	TRBJ2-1	CASSYETGANSYNEQFF
TRBV27	TRBJ1-5	CASSFQNQPRHF
TRBV4-3	TRBJ2-2	CASSPGFRGTGELFF
TRBV4-3	TRBJ2-1	CASSQDAAEDNEQFF
TRBV29-1	TRBJ2-7	CSVGDLGQGLYEQYF
TRBV7-2	TRBJ1-4	CSSSPYMNDEKLFF
TRBV7-8	TRBJ1-1	CASEPNRVPHTEAFF
TRBV14	TRBJ1-2	CASSQAGSYGYTF